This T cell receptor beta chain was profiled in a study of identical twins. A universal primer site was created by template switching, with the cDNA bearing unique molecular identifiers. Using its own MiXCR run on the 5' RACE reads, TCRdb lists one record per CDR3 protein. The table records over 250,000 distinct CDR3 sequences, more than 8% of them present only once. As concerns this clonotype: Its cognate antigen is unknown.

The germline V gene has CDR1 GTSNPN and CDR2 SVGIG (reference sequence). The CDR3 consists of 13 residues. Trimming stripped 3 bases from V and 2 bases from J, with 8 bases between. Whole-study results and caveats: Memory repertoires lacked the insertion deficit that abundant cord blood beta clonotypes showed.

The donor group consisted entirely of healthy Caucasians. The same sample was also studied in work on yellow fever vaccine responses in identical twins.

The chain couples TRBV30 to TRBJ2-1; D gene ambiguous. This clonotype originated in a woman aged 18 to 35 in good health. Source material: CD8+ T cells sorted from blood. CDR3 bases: TGTGCCTGGAGCCCTACGACCTACAATGAGCAGTTCTTC. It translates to CAWSPTTYNEQFF. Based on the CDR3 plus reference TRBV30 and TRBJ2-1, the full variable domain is SQTIHQWPATLVQPVGSPLSLECTVEGTSNPNLYWYRQAAGRGLQLLFYSVGIGQISSEVPQNLSASRPQDRQFILSSKKLLLSDSGFYLCAWSPTTYNEQFFGPGTRLTVL.